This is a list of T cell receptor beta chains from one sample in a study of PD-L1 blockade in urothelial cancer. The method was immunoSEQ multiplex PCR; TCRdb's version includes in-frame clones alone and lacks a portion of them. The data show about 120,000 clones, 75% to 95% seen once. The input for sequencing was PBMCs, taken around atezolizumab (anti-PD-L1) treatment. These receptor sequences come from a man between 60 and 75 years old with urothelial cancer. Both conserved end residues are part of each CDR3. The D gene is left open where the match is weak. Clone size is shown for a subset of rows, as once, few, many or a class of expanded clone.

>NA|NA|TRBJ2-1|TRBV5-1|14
TGCGCCAGCAGCTTGGATCTAGTATGGAATGAGCAGTTCTTC
CASSLDLVWNEQFF
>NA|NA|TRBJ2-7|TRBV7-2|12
TGTGCCAGCAGCCCGCGCTCCTACGAGCAGTACTTC
CASSPRSYEQYF
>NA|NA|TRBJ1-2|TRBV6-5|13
TGTGCCAGCGGGTCCCCAGCCCTGGAGGGCTACACCTTC
CASGSPALEGYTF
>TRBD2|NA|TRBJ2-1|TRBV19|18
TGTGCCAGTAGTTCACAGACTAGCGGGAGGTATCCCTACAATGAGCAGTTCTTC
CASSSQTSGRYPYNEQFF
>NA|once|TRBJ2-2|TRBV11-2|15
TGTGCCAGCAGCTTAGAGGGGGCAGCCCGGGGGGAGCTGTTTTTT
CASSLEGAARGELFF
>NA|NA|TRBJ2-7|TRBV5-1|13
TGCGCCAGCAGCTTGGCCGGGGTCGACGAGCAGTACTTC
CASSLAGVDEQYF
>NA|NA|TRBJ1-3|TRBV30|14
TGTGCCTGGAGTGCCCCTCCGGGAAGAAACACCATATATTTT
CAWSAPPGRNTIYF
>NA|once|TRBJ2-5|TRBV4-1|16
TGCGCCAGCAGCCAAGATCAGGGAGGGGGTCTTGGGACCCAGTACTTC
CASSQDQGGGLGTQYF
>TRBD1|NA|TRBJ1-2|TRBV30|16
TGTGCCTGGAGTGTACTTGGGACAGTGCCCGGGGGTGGCTACACCTTC
CAWSVLGTVPGGGYTF
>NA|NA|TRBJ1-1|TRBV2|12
TGTGCCAGCAGTCGGGACAACCCCGAAGCTTTCTTT
CASSRDNPEAFF
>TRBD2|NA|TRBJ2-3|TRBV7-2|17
TGTGCCAGCAGCTTACCCCTAACTAGCGGGAGGGCAGATACGCAGTATTTT
CASSLPLTSGRADTQYF
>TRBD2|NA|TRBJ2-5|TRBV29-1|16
TGCAGCGTTTCTCCAACTAGCGGGAGGTACCAAGAGACCCAGTACTTC
CSVSPTSGRYQETQYF
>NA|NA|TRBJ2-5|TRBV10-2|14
TGCGCCAGCACCGGAAGGGGGGGGGAAGAGACCCAGTACTTC
CASTGRGGEETQYF
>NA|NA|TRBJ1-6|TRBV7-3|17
TGTGCCAGCAGCTTAAATGCGGCGGGCAGCAGGAATTCACCCCTCCACTTT
CASSLNAAGSRNSPLHF
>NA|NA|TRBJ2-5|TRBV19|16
TGTGCCAGTAGTATAGGGGTTGGAAGGGGGAAAGAGACCCAGTACTTC
CASSIGVGRGKETQYF
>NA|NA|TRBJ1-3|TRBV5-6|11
TGTGCCAGCAGCTTTCTAGACACCATATATTTT
CASSFLDTIYF
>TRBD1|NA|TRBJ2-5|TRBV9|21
TGTGCCAGCAGCCCAACCAGTGGGGTTGATAGTGGGGGGACAGGGGGCGAGACCCAGTACTTC
CASSPTSGVDSGGTGGETQYF
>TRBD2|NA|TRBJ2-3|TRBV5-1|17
TGCGCCAGCAGCTCGCCTCGGACTAGCGGGAGGGTAGATACGCAGTATTTT
CASSSPRTSGRVDTQYF
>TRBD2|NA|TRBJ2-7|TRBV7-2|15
TGTGCCAGCAGCTCGACTAGCGGGAGATTGGGCGAGCAGTACTTC
CASSSTSGRLGEQYF
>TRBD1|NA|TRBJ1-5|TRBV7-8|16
TGTGCCAGCAGCTTAATTGACAGGGCTCGCAATCAGCCCCAGCATTTT
CASSLIDRARNQPQHF
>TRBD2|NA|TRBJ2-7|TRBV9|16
TGTGCCAGCAGCTGGGGGAAGGCGGGAGTTTCTTACGAGCAGTACTTC
CASSWGKAGVSYEQYF
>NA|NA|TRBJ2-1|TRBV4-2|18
TGTGCCAGCAGCCAAGAGGCCCACGGGGGAGTATCCTACAATGAGCAGTTCTTC
CASSQEAHGGVSYNEQFF
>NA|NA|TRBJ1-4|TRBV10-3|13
TGTGCCATCAGGACAGATCTTAATGAAAAACTGTTTTTT
CAIRTDLNEKLFF
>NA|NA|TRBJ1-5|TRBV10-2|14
TGCGCCAGCAGTGAGGAATCGGGGGGTCAGCCCCAGCATTTT
CASSEESGGQPQHF
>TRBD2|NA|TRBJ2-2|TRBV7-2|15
TGTGCCAGCAGTTTGGGGGGGTTGAATACCGGGGAGCTGTTTTTT
CASSLGGLNTGELFF
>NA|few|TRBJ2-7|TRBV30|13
TGTGCCTGGAGTCTTTCGGCGGTCCAGGGGCAGTACTTC
CAWSLSAVQGQYF
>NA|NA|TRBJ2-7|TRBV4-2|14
TGTGCCAGCAGAGGGAACAGGGAATACGGCGAGCAGTACTTC
CASRGNREYGEQYF
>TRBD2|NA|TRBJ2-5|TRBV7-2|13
TGTGCCAGCAGCTTTAGCGGGGGGGCCTTCTTGTACTTC
CASSFSGGAFLYF
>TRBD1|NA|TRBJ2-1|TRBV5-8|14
TGTGCCAGCAGTTTAACAGGGGGTTCGAATGAGCAGTTCTTC
CASSLTGGSNEQFF
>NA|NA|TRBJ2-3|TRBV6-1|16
TGTGCCAGCAGTGACATTAAAGGGGGACACACAGATACGCAGTATTTT
CASSDIKGGHTDTQYF
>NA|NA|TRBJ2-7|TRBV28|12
TGTGCCAGCAGTTTACGGGGGACCGAGCAGTACTTC
CASSLRGTEQYF
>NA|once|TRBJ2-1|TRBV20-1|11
TGCAGGGTGACTAGTACCGATGAGCAGTTCTTC
CRVTSTDEQFF
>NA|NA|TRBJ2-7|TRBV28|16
TGTGCCAGCACCCTCTACCGGACAGCGAGCTCCTACGAGCAGTACTTC
CASTLYRTASSYEQYF
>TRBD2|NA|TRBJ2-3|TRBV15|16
TGTGCCACCAGCACCAGAGCGGGAGGGCCCACAGATACGCAGTATTTT
CATSTRAGGPTDTQYF
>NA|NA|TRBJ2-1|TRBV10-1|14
TGCGCCGTACGGGCAGGGTCGGGGGTTAATGAGCAGTTCTTC
CAVRAGSGVNEQFF
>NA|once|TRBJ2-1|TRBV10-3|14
TGTGCCATCAGTCCTGTTACAATGAACAATGAGCAGTTCTTC
CAISPVTMNNEQFF
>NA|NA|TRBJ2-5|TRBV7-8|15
TGTGCCAGCAGCTTAAGAGCTAGCCGGGTAGAGACCCAGTACTTC
CASSLRASRVETQYF
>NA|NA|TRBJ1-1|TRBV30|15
TGTGCCTGGAGTCCCCCCCAGGGAGGGAACACTGAAGCTTTCTTT
CAWSPPQGGNTEAFF
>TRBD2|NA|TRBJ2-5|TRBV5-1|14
TGCGCCAGCAGCTCGACTAGCGGGACAGAGACCCAGTACTTC
CASSSTSGTETQYF
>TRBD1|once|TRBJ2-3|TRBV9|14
TGTGCCAGCAGCCCACAGGGGTCACCAGATACGCAGTATTTT
CASSPQGSPDTQYF
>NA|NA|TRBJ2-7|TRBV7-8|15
TGTGCCAGCAGCTTAGGTGCGGGAAGGGCATACGAGCAGTACTTC
CASSLGAGRAYEQYF
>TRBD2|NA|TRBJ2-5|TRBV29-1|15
TGCAGCGTTGAAAAACTAGCGGGAGATGGGGAGACCCAGTACTTC
CSVEKLAGDGETQYF